This T cell receptor beta chain was identified in a study of vaccination effects on CD4 cells after COVID-19. Whole-study results and caveats: Few convalescent patients, and no early post-infection timepoints, were available to the study.

Upon completion of around ten days in culture, CD4+ T cells were isolated. Two doses of either BNT162b2 or mRNA-1273 were given to each participant. Repertoires were generated with immunoSEQ multiplex PCR, while TCRdb's copy carries only in-frame clones and drops some. The sample includes nearly 45,000 clones, 72% of them seen just once. This CDR3 has 13 amino acids. V lost 4 bases and J lost 5; bases outside the gene matches: 4. Germline V lookup: CDR1 SGHRS, CDR2 YFSETQ. Points on this clone: Its antigen is currently unknown.

The chain recombines TRBV5-1 with TRBJ1-2; 8 bases fit TRBD1. Material: CD4+ T cells from PBMCs cultured without peptide, obtained after COVID-19 vaccination. This clonotype was obtained from a human donor who received a COVID-19 vaccine. CDR3 nucleotides: TGCGCCAGCAGCCCGGGACAGGAGTATGGCTACACCTTC. This gives the protein CASSPGQEYGYTF.